One and the same sample provided the 14 T cell receptor beta chains below, sequenced in a study of T cell responses to AZD1222 COVID-19 vaccine. This table comes from immunoSEQ multiplex PCR, and its TCRdb copy is limited to in-frame clones, with some not included. The sample carries approximately 190,000 clones, around 92% recorded once. Sequencing was performed on peripheral blood, taken on day 0 of AZD1222 vaccination. These receptor sequences come from an adult in good health.

A word on this clone: Germline is not matched at one junction end, which may reflect a read error. CDR3 sequence reads: CASSLGRGDQETQYF. CDR3 sequence (DNA): TGTGCTAGCAGCTTAGGCAGGGGGGACCAAGAGACCCAGTACTTC. The V gene is TRBV7-7, the J gene TRBJ2-5; D might be TRBD1 (7 bases). The CDR3 contains 15 residues. Germline loops: CDR1 SSHAT, CDR2 FNYEAQ (reference sequence).

The chain has TRBV9 and TRBJ2-1, with 13 positions matching TRBD2. V dropped 3 bases and J dropped 6; count of bases not matched to a gene: 6. Germline V gene lookup returns CDR1 SGDLS and CDR2 YYNGEE. CDR3 length: 16 amino acids. In DNA, the CDR3 is TGTGCCAGCAGCGCCAGTAGGACTAGCGGGAGCAATGAGCAGTTCTTC. As protein: CASSASRTSGSNEQFF.

This chain connects TRBV28 to TRBJ1-1; no definite D call. The ends were cut back, 3 bases at V and 7 bases at J, with 15 bases in the middle. The CDR3 consists of 14 residues. The germline V gene has CDR1 MDHEN and CDR2 SYDVKM. CDR3 sequence reads: CASSFSPPRIEAFF. CDR3 DNA sequence: TGTGCCAGCAGTTTTAGTCCCCCCAGGATTGAAGCTTTCTTT.

This chain connects TRBV28 to TRBJ1-5; D may be TRBD1 (5 bases). The V gene lost 1 base and the J gene lost 5 bases, with 9 bases spanning the gap. Germline CDR1 and CDR2: MDHEN and SYDVKM. The CDR3 is 14 amino acids. The CDR3 is CASSLSGWDQPQHF. The DNA for the CDR3 is TGTGCCAGCAGTTTATCAGGGTGGGATCAGCCCCAGCATTTT.

The chain joins TRBV6-4 to TRBJ2-2; D is possibly TRBD2 (6 bases). There are 14 residues in the CDR3. The V end was cut by 6 bases, the J end by 4 bases, with 12 bases between. Germline V lookup: CDR1 MRHNA, CDR2 SNTAGT. CDR3 nucleotides: TGTGCCAGCAGATCGGGACTCCTCACCGGGGAGCTGTTTTTT. This gives the protein CASRSGLLTGELFF.

The J gene is TRBJ1-2, the V gene TRBV5-1, with no clear D. Between the trimmed V and J ends, which lost 4 bases and 4 bases, there was a span of 14 bases. The CDR3 length is 14 residues. CDR1 and CDR2 (germline): SGHRS, YFSETQ. The CDR3 coding sequence is TGCGCCAGCAGCCCGCAGGTCGAAGTCTATGGCTACACCTTC. This encodes CASSPQVEVYGYTF.

This clone was found once. This CDR3 is CASSLPLAGGPTTGELFF. The CDR3 coding sequence is TGTGCCAGCAGCCTTCCACTAGCGGGAGGCCCCACCACCGGGGAGCTGTTTTTT. The gene calls are TRBV9 and TRBJ2-2, with 12 bases aligning to TRBD2. Per germline, CDR1 SGDLS and CDR2 YYNGEE. The CDR3 spans 18 residues. Germline trimming cut 4 bases from V and 4 bases from J; bases unmatched to any gene: 11.

J is TRBJ1-1 and V is TRBV29-1; D not certain. Per the germline V gene, CDR1 is SQVTM and CDR2 is ANQGSEA. The V and J ends lost 6 bases and 7 bases respectively, with 9 bases between them. The CDR3 is 10 residues long. The CDR3 protein is CSVSTSEAFF. The CDR3 DNA is TGCAGCGTATCGACGAGTGAAGCTTTCTTT.

The chain joins TRBV5-1 to TRBJ2-5, with 9 bases that match TRBD1. From germline, CDR1 is SGHRS and CDR2 YFSETQ. Trimming took 4 bases from V and 5 from J; bases not matched to a gene: 9. The length of the CDR3 is 15 residues. Here the CDR3 DNA reads TGCGCCAGCAGCGTAACAGGGGGCCTAGGGGAGACCCAGTACTTC. This gives the protein CASSVTGGLGETQYF.

CDR3 sequence reads: CASSYIGLAGHNEQFF. CDR3 DNA: TGTGCCAGCAGCTACATTGGGCTAGCGGGCCACAATGAGCAGTTCTTC. This chain joins TRBV7-6 and TRBJ2-1, with 8 bases matching TRBD2. CDR3 length: 16 amino acids. Germline CDR1 and CDR2: SGHVS and FNYEAQ. V lost 4 bases, J lost 5 bases, and 10 bases stayed unmatched. The whole variable domain, filled in from reference TRBV7-6 and TRBJ2-1, reads GAGVSQSPRYKVTKRGQDVALRCDPISGHVSLYWYRQALGQGPEFLTYFNYEAQQDKSGLPNDRFSAERPEGSISTLTIQRTEQRDSAMYRCASSYIGLAGHNEQFFGPGTRLTVL.

The chain uses TRBV14 and TRBJ1-6; D not certain. The V end lost 1 base, the J end lost 4 bases, and 11 bases lay between the germline ends. The CDR3 covers 16 residues. Germline CDR1 reads SGHDN; CDR2 reads FVKESK. CDR3 residues: CASSQVHGRYNSPLHF. CDR3 coding DNA: TGTGCCAGCAGCCAAGTTCACGGCCGTTATAATTCACCCCTCCACTTT.

The CDR3 protein is CATEDRFGNYGYTF. In DNA, the CDR3 is TGCGCCACCGAAGACAGGTTCGGTAACTATGGCTACACCTTC. This rearrangement joins TRBV10-1 to TRBJ1-2, with a possible D match to TRBD1 (6 bases). Germline V gene sequence: CDR1 WNHNN, CDR2 SYGVQD (reference sequence). The CDR3 runs to 14 residues. The ends were cut back, 10 bases at V and 1 base at J, with 16 bases in the middle.

The chain carries TRBV30 and TRBJ1-5, with D perhaps TRBD1 (5 bases). The CDR3 is made up of 16 amino acids. Germline-derived CDR1 and CDR2 are GTSNPN and SVGIG (reference sequence). With 4 bases removed from V and 5 bases from J, the gap between germline ends came to 21 bases. The CDR3 nucleotides are TGTGCCTGGACCCCTCCCTTCGCCCGAGGGGATCAGCCCCAGCATTTT. Encoded protein: CAWTPPFARGDQPQHF.

The CDR3 region has the DNA TGTGCCAGCATCCTCGACGGTATCTACGAGCAGTACTTC. Its protein is CASILDGIYEQYF. The chain carries TRBV6-5 and TRBJ2-7; the D is unclear. The CDR3 covers 13 residues. Germline V gene sequence: CDR1 MNHEY, CDR2 SVGAGI. Trimming removed 7 bases at V and 3 bases at J, with 13 bases between.